This T cell receptor (beta chain) was retrieved from a study of cytomegalovirus exposure and HLA in healthy donors. General study results and limits: Some highly shared sequence variants likely arose as a pipeline artifact. Fewer N-insertions (relative to the roughly 700-donor mean) were reportedly seen in an Asian-associated ancestry cluster in a later analysis.

Amplification used 60 Vbeta primers and 13 Jbeta primers. As processed by the authors: Later analysis identified roughly 84 million unique TCR beta chains, approximately 11 million shared. Profiled with immunoSEQ multiplex PCR; TCRdb holds only in-frame clones, not every one. Clone size and the V and J calls come from that table; the DNA yielded D and trimming. Here the sample spans 85,000 to 120,000 clones, less than 90% being singletons. About this clone itself: The antigen is unknown.

CDR3 length: 12 residues. Losses at the gene ends were 7 bases for V and 6 bases for J; bases not matched to a gene: 5. Germline lookup yields CDR1 SQVTM and CDR2 ANQGSEA. The sequencing input was PBMCs. The source of this sequence is a man between 40 and 49 years old in good health and CMV-seronegative. The chain couples TRBV29-1 to TRBJ2-7, with 11 bases lining up with TRBD1. CDR3: CSAEGTGGEQYF. The CDR3 DNA follows: TGCAGCGCCGAGGGGACAGGGGGCGAGCAGTACTTC.